This T cell receptor (beta chain) was sequenced during a study of cytomegalovirus exposure and HLA in healthy donors. Primers included in the PCR were 60 Vbeta and 13 Jbeta primers. The method was immunoSEQ multiplex PCR; TCRdb's version includes in-frame clones alone and lacks a portion of them. This sample contains tens of thousands of clones. Germline V gives CDR1 KGHSH, CDR2 LQKENI. V shed 6 bases and J 4 bases; nucleotides not matched to a gene: 8. The length of the CDR3 is 14 residues. The clonotype comes from a middle-aged man in good health and CMV-seropositive. The sequencing sample was made of PBMCs. This chain joins TRBV18 and TRBJ1-1; 7 bases are a match to TRBD1. CDR3 bases: TGTGCCAGCTCGTTCCTCCAGGGGGGCACTGAAGCTTTCTTT. Translation gives CASSFLQGGTEAFF.